The rows below give T cell receptor beta chains drawn from one sample of a study of blood T cells in healthy people across ages. TCRdb re-derived calls from the 5' RACE reads in MiXCR, one entry per CDR3 protein. The sample holds roughly 800,000 distinct CDR3 sequences, around half seen once. The specimen sequenced was blood. These receptors all stem from a man at least 80 years old in good health. Each CDR3 is given with its conserved first and last residue. The order of the fields is V gene, D gene, clone size, CDR3 protein. D genes are given only for firm matches. Clone size appears in some rows only: once, few, many, or a class for an expanded clone.

>TRBV7-3|TRBD1|-
CASSLGDRYQETQYF
>TRBV24-1|-|-
CATSDPARSLEGYTF
>TRBV9|-|-
CASSVVTANTEAFF
>TRBV20-1|TRBD2|-
CSALAGEAKNIQYF
>TRBV6-2/TRBV6-3|-|-
CASSDRGTLNSPLHF
>TRBV7-9|-|-
CASSLGELTDEQFF
>TRBV20-1|-|once
CSATLAGGASYEQYF
>TRBV10-3|-|few
CAISESREGIQYF
>TRBV19|-|once
CASRNGPASTDTQYF
>TRBV12-3/TRBV12-4|TRBD2|-
CASSSSRLAGSEQFF
>TRBV24-1|-|-
CATSGNLEGHSYNEQFF
>TRBV21-1|-|few
CASSKEGPGWETQYF
>TRBV28|-|-
CASSSPKLAHYEQYF
>TRBV20-1|TRBD2|few
CSAGAGGPMGQQYF
>TRBV5-1|TRBD2|-
CASSPDFLAVPPPSPRYAYF
>TRBV24-1|-|-
CATSEGTAKNIQYF
>TRBV27|-|many
CASSFRVNYEQYF
>TRBV7-8|-|few
CASSLSGRNTEAFF
>TRBV29-1|-|few
CSVGGVNEQFF
>TRBV9|TRBD2|-
CASSVGASGVQETQYF
>TRBV7-2|TRBD2|few
CASSLVSGTSEQYF